This T cell receptor beta chain was identified in a study of identical twins. Study-wide points: These conclusions were based on statistical analysis (cross-sectional, not following the same donors).

Each donor was a healthy Caucasian. The CDR3 runs to 13 residues. The germline V gene has CDR1 MDHEN and CDR2 SYDVKM. TCRdb recomputed calls from the 5' RACE reads with MiXCR, one row per CDR3 protein. The sample records more than 400,000 distinct CDR3 sequences, nearly 15% being singletons. Comment on this clonotype: Its specificity is unknown. The junction departs from the called germline gene at one end, perhaps through a read error.

The data also belong to a second study, concerning yellow fever vaccine responses in identical twins. This second study says: Reported findings indicate that twins' vaccine T cell responses seemed partially convergent, partially personalized.

Input material: CD4+ T cells sorted from blood. The clonotype comes from a woman aged 18-35 years in good health. This rearrangement joins TRBV28 to TRBJ2-7; 7 bases are a match to TRBD1. CDR3: CASSPGTEYEQNF. The CDR3 DNA reads TGTGCCAGCAGTCCCGGGACAGAGTACGAGCAGAACTTC.